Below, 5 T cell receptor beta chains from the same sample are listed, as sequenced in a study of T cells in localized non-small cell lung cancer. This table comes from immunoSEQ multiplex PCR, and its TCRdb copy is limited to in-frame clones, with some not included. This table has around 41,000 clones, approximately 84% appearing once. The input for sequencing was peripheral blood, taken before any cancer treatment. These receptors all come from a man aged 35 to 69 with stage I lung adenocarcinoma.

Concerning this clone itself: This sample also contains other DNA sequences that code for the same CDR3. The CDR3 DNA is TGTGCCAGCAGCTCGTCGGGGAACACCGGGGAGCTGTTTTTT. Its protein is CASSSSGNTGELFF. The chain is built from TRBV7-3 and TRBJ2-2; D is undetermined. Germline V lookup: CDR1 SGHTA, CDR2 FQGTGA. V was shortened by 4 bases and J by 1 base, with 7 bases between the two germline ends. The CDR3 is 14 residues long.

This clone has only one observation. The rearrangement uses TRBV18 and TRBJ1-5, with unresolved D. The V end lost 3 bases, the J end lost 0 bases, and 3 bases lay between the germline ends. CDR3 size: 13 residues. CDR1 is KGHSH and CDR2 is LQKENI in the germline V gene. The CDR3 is CASSPGSNQPQHF. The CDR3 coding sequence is TGTGCCAGCTCACCCGGTAGCAATCAGCCCCAGCATTTT.

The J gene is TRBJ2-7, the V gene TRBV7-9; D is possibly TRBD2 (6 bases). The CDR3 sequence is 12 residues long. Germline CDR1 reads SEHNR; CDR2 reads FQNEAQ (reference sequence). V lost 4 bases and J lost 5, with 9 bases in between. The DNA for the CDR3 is TGTGCCAGCAGCTGGGCGGGAAACGAGCAGTACTTC. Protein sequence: CASSWAGNEQYF.

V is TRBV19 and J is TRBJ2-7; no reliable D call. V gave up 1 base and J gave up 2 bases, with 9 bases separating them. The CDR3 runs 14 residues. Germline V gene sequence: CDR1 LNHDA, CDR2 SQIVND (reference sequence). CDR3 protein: CASSIAGQAYEQYF. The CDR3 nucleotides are TGTGCCAGTAGTATAGCTGGGCAAGCCTACGAGCAGTACTTC. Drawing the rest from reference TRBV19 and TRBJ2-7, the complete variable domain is DGGITQSPKYLFRKEGQNVTLSCEQNLNHDAMYWYRQDPGQGLRLIYYSQIVNDFQKGDIAEGYSVSREKKESFPLTVTSAQKNPTAFYLCASSIAGQAYEQYFGPGTRLTVT.

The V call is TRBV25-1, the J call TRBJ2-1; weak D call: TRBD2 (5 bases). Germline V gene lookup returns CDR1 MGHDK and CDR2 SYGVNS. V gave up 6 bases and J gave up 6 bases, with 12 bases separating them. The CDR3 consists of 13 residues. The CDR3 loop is CASSPPSLNEQFF. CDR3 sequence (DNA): TGTGCCAGCAGCCCTCCTAGCCTCAATGAGCAGTTCTTC.